The clone carrying this T cell receptor beta chain was seen many times. Its antigen is unidentified. This entry is derived from a study of T-cell reconstitution after alpha-beta-depleted transplantation in children. Overall study findings and caveats: Newly made T cells mostly supplied T-cell counts and diversity one year after transplant.

Looked up from germline, CDR1 is SGHVS and CDR2 is FNYEAQ. The CDR3 totals 15 residues. V lost 4 bases, J lost 2 bases, and 7 bases stayed unmatched. Unique molecular identifiers were used in preparing the TCRbeta library. From the PCR reads, TCRdb called clonotypes with MiXCR, one entry per CDR3 protein. The sample carries approximately 500,000 distinct CDR3 sequences, roughly a tenth recorded once. The sample was PBMCs, taken before TCRalphabeta/CD19-depleted stem cell transplant. The chain carries TRBV7-6 and TRBJ2-7, with 8 bases that match TRBD1. This TCR was recovered from a child aged 2-9 years with inherited bone marrow failure, due to receive a stem cell transplant. The CDR3 here is CASSSTGEDPYEQYF. The CDR3 DNA reads as TGTGCCAGCAGCTCGACAGGGGAGGACCCCTACGAGCAGTACTTC.